The clone carrying this TCR beta chain showed up just a few times. Its antigen is currently unknown. While unrecorded immune exposures were likely, the donors were nominally healthy when sampled. The sample comes from a study of cytomegalovirus exposure and HLA in healthy donors. Study-wide results and caveats: A few V segments could not be told apart, such as TRBV6-2 and TRBV6-3, and were left out.

Primers: 60 Vbeta forward and 13 Jbeta reverse. Here immunoSEQ multiplex PCR was the method, and the copy in TCRdb shows in-frame clones only, minus some. The sample carries about 110,000 clones, under 85% recorded once. Per germline, CDR1 LNHDA and CDR2 SQIVND (reference sequence). This CDR3 has 14 residues. V lost 4 bases and J 6 bases, leaving 15 bases between the germline ends. This sequence was found in a woman in her forties or fifties in good health and CMV-seropositive. The V and J genes are TRBV19 and TRBJ1-2, with a tentative D call TRBD1 (6 bases). The sequenced sample was PBMCs. The CDR3, as DNA: TGTGCCAGTAGTAAGGAGGACAGTCCCGATGGCTACACCTTC. It encodes CASSKEDSPDGYTF.